This T cell receptor (beta chain) originates from a study of CD8+CD57+ T cells in acquired aplastic anemia. Study-wide background: CD4+ and CD8+ cells, once sorted, gave DNA averaging about 3 ug. The average read count for CD4+ cells in healthy donors was 8.5 million to 11 million.

Study results and caveats: About 30 CD8+ CDR3 sequences occurred in both the patients and the controls. Levels of CD8+ Simpson's diversity were not significantly distinct in patients versus controls.

About this clonotype itself: Its antigen is currently unknown. Its ends do not fully match the called genes, so a read error is possible.

CDR3 and TCR beta VDJ profiling relied on a genomic DNA template. TCRdb re-analysed the reads in MiXCR, keeping a single row per CDR3 protein. Here the sample spans about 190,000 distinct CDR3 sequences, roughly half being singletons. Specimen: sorted CD4+, CD8+, or CD8+CD57+ T cells (not recorded which) from PBMCs. The sequence derives from a human donor in good health, serving as a control.

CDR3 amino acids: CASSEGQGTNYGHTF. As DNA, the CDR3 is TGCGCCAGCAGTGAAGGACAGGGAACTAACTATGGCCACACCTTC. The chain combines TRBV10-1 with TRBJ1-2; 8 bases agree with TRBD1. The CDR3 totals 15 residues. The germline V gene has CDR1 WNHNN and CDR2 SYGVQD (reference sequence).